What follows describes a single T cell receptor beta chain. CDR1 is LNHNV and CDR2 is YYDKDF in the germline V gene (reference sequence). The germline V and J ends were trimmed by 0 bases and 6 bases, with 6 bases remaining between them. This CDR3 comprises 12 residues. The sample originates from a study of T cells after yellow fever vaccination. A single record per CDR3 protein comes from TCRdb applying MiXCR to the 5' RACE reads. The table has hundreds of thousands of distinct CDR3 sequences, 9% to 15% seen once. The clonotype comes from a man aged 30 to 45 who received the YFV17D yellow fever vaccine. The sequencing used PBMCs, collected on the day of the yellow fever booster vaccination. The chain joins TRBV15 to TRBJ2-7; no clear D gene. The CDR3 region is CATSREISEQYF. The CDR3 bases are TGTGCCACCAGCAGAGAAATCAGCGAGCAGTACTTC.